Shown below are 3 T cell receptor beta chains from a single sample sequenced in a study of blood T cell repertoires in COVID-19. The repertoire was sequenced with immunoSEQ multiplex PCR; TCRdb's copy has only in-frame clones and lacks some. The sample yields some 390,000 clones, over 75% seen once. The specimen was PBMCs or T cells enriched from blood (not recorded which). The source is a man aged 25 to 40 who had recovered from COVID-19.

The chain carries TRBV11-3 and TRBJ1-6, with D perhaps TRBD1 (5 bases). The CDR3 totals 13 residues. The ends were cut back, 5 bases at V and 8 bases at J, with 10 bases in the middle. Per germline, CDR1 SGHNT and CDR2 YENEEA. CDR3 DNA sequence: TGTGCCAGCAGCACGAAGACAGATTCACCCCTCCACTTT. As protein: CASSTKTDSPLHF.

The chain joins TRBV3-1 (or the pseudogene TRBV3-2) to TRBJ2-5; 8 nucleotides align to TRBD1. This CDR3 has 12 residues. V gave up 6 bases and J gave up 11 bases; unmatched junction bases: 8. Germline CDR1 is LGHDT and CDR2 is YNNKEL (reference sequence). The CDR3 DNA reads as TGTGCCAGCAGGGGACAGGTGAAGGTTCAGTACTTC. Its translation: CASRGQVKVQYF.

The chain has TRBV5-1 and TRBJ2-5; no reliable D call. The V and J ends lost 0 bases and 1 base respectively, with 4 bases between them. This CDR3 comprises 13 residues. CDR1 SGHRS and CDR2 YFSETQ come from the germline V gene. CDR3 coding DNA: TGCGCCAGCAGCTTGGTAGCCCAAGAGACCCAGTACTTC. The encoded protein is CASSLVAQETQYF.